A selection of T cell receptor beta chains follows, all from one sample in a study of cytomegalovirus exposure and HLA in healthy donors. Using immunoSEQ multiplex PCR, the repertoire was profiled, and TCRdb retains in-frame clones only, with some absent. In the table there are over 95,000 clones, about three quarters of which are singletons. Source material: PBMCs. The source is a female donor in good health and CMV-seronegative. CDR3s include the opening cysteine and the closing phenylalanine or tryptophan. The D gene is left open where the match is weak. For some rows the clone size is stated as once, few or many, or as a class when expanded; others skip it.

J: TRBJ2-3
size: NA
V: TRBV4-2
D: TRBD2
CDR3: CASSLERGEGTDTQYF
DNA: TGTGCCAGCAGCCTCGAGCGGGGCGAAGGCACAGATACGCAGTATTTT

J: TRBJ1-5
size: few
V: TRBV6-4
D: TRBD1
CDR3: CASGGTGDHQPQHF
DNA: TGTGCCAGCGGAGGGACAGGGGACCATCAGCCCCAGCATTTT

J: TRBJ1-3
size: NA
V: TRBV6-5
D: TRBD1
CDR3: CATKQGNSGNTIYF
DNA: TGTGCCACCAAACAGGGGAACTCTGGAAACACCATATATTTT

J: TRBJ1-1
size: NA
V: TRBV30
D: NA
CDR3: CAWSHAGNRGKAEAFF
DNA: TGTGCCTGGAGTCATGCAGGGAATAGGGGGAAGGCTGAAGCTTTCTTT

J: TRBJ2-2
size: NA
V: TRBV2
D: NA
CDR3: CASRRERGSIGELFF
DNA: TGTGCCAGCCGGAGAGAAAGGGGGTCGATCGGGGAGCTGTTTTTT

J: TRBJ2-7
size: NA
V: TRBV6-1
D: TRBD2
CDR3: CASSEVAGFYEQYF
DNA: TGTGCCAGCAGTGAGGTAGCGGGGTTCTACGAGCAGTACTTC

J: TRBJ2-1
size: NA
V: TRBV7-3
D: NA
CDR3: CASSLTREDNEQFF
DNA: TGTGCCAGCAGCTTAACTAGGGAGGACAATGAGCAGTTCTTC

J: TRBJ2-7
size: NA
V: TRBV18
D: TRBD2
CDR3: CASSTGTTYEQYF
DNA: TGTGCCAGCTCAACCGGGACTACCTACGAGCAGTACTTC

J: TRBJ2-3
size: NA
V: TRBV4-1
D: NA
CDR3: CASSQVAGAADTQYF
DNA: TGCGCCAGCAGCCAAGTCGCGGGGGCCGCAGATACGCAGTATTTT

J: TRBJ2-7
size: NA
V: TRBV7-2
D: TRBD2
CDR3: CASSEPGAGRSSYEQYF
DNA: TGTGCCAGCAGCGAACCCGGAGCGGGGCGCAGCTCCTACGAGCAGTACTTC

J: TRBJ1-1
size: NA
V: TRBV30
D: TRBD1
CDR3: CAGSEGQEAFF
DNA: TGTGCCGGGAGTGAGGGACAGGAAGCTTTCTTT

J: TRBJ2-5
size: once
V: TRBV7-6
D: TRBD1
CDR3: CASSPTGAVETQYF
DNA: TGTGCCAGCAGCCCCACAGGGGCGGTAGAGACCCAGTACTTC

J: TRBJ1-1
size: NA
V: TRBV27
D: TRBD1
CDR3: CASSRDRGEAFF
DNA: TGTGCCAGCAGTCGCGACAGGGGAGAAGCTTTCTTT

J: TRBJ2-7
size: NA
V: TRBV7-6
D: TRBD2
CDR3: CASSRGLAGGNYEQYF
DNA: TGTGCCAGCAGCCGGGGACTAGCGGGGGGTAACTACGAGCAGTACTTC

J: TRBJ1-4
size: few
V: TRBV4-3
D: NA
CDR3: CASSQDWRINEKLFF
DNA: TGCGCCAGCAGCCAAGATTGGCGGATTAATGAAAAACTGTTTTTT

J: TRBJ2-3
size: NA
V: TRBV7-2
D: TRBD2
CDR3: CASSLQRGSTDTQYF
DNA: TGTGCCAGCAGCTTACAGCGGGGGAGCACAGATACGCAGTATTTT

J: TRBJ2-1
size: NA
V: TRBV7-2
D: NA
CDR3: CASSLASRSEQFF
DNA: TGTGCCAGCAGCTTAGCCTCTAGAAGTGAGCAGTTCTTC

J: TRBJ2-1
size: once
V: TRBV5-4
D: TRBD2
CDR3: CASSSTSGGATSYNEQFF
DNA: TGTGCCAGCAGTTCGACTAGCGGGGGGGCGACTAGTTACAATGAGCAGTTCTTC

J: TRBJ2-3
size: NA
V: TRBV7-2
D: NA
CDR3: CASSFGNTDTQYF
DNA: TGTGCCAGCAGCTTTGGCAACACAGATACGCAGTATTTT

J: TRBJ2-1
size: NA
V: TRBV7-3
D: TRBD2
CDR3: CASSPSGGYNEQFF
DNA: TGTGCCAGCAGCCCGAGCGGGGGATACAATGAGCAGTTCTTC